What follows describes a single T cell receptor beta chain. Its binding antigen is unknown. One base away there is no much larger clone; base qualities are not given. In Seattle, one collaborating source enrolled patients while the infection was active and tracked those patients longitudinally over the course of disease. The collaborating institutions used their own protocols to collect whole blood in K2EDTA tubes. For TCRbeta analysis, collaborator samples were shipped as frozen whole blood, as isolated PBMCs, or as DNA extracted from either sample type. The immunoSEQ Assay, a bias-controlled multiplex PCR, was used to amplify TCRbeta CDR3 regions from genomic DNA. The authors processed their data as follows. Within the assay, amplification of reference gene primers was used to estimate how many nucleated cells each sample contained. To quantify the absolute abundance of each unique TCRbeta CDR3 rearrangement, sequence reads were collapsed and filtered. For each sample, productive Simpson clonality was calculated as the square root of Simpson's diversity index across productive rearrangements. TCRdb mirrors the immuneACCESS table, restricted to in-frame sequences. Some clones are absent from its copies; in checked studies, under half trace to an unresolved V gene, and the reason for the others is unknown. V and J calls and clone size are those listed in that table; D and trimming were worked out from the DNA. The sample profile shows around 230,000 clones; 70% to 90% of them were found once. The ten largest clonotypes hold more than 9% of the sample.

The sample belongs to a study of blood T cell repertoires in COVID-19 (TCRdb year 2020). Broadly, across the study: The collaborator samples originated in the United States, Italy and Spain and spanned the acute and convalescent phases of COVID-19. The samples were drawn from two sources: the first 160 participants of the ongoing ImmuneRACE study, and 1,000 to 1,500 subjects contributed by 6 global collaborators. The repertoires were released in a freely available public database meant as a resource for research on the immune response to SARS-CoV-2. HLA class I and class II types, where available, came from metadata supplied by the sample provider rather than from assay-based typing. The dataset comprised deeply sampled blood TCRbeta repertoires from subjects exposed to, actively infected with, or recovered from COVID-19. The prospective study material was composed of cDNA or gDNA derived from T cells, B-cell-depleted T cells, or PBMCs. The sample metadata nearly always contained a de-identified subject ID, COVID-19 status, age in years and sex. General findings and caveats noted by the study authors: The quantity of clinical and demographic metadata differed by source and by participant and was supplied without curation.

The CDR3, from cysteine to phenylalanine, totals 15 residues. Only the CDR3 DNA stays, 45 bases, in frame from base 1. Reading the germline V gene (reference sequence) gives CDR1 SGHNT and CDR2 YYREEE. V and J are truncated by 3 bases and 2 bases respectively, leaving an intervening sequence of 14 bases. The TCR originated in a man aged 50 to 59 with COVID-19, enrolled during active disease. Input material: peripheral blood. The sequence links TRBV5-4 to TRBJ2-5; 6 matching bases give a weak D call of TRBD1. The CDR3 region reads CASSSTGRRQETQYF. DNA sequence: TGTGCCAGCAGCTCGACAGGTCGGAGGCAAGAGACCCAGTACTTC.